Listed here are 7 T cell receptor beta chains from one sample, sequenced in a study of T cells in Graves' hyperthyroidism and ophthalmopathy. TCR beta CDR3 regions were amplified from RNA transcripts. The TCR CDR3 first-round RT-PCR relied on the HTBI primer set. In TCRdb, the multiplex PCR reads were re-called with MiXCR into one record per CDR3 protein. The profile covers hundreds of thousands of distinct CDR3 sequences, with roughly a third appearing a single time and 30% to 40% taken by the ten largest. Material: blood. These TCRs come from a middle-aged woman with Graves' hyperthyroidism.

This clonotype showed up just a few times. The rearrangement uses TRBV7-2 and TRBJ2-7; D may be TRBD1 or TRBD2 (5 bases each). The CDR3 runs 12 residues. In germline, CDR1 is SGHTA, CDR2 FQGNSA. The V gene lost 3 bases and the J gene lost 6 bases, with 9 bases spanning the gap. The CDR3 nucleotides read TGTGCCAGCAGCTTCGGGGCTACCGAGCAGTACTTC. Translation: CASSFGATEQYF.

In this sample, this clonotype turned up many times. The CDR3 protein is CASSLYLQETQYF. The DNA for the CDR3 is TGTGCCAGCAGCTTATACCTGCAAGAGACCCAGTACTTC. The V and J genes are TRBV7-2 and TRBJ2-5; no reliable D call. The CDR3 is 13 amino acids. In germline, CDR1 is SGHTA, CDR2 FQGNSA. V was cut by 2 bases and J by 2 bases, with 6 bases left in between.

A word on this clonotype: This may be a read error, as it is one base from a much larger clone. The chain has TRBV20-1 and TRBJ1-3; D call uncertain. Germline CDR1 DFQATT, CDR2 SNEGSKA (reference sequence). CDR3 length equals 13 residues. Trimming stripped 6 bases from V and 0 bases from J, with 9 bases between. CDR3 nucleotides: TGCAGTGCCAAGGACGGCTCTGGAAACACCATATATTTT. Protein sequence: CSAKDGSGNTIYF.

CDR3 sequence reads: CASSLGRRTGDRGTFF. The CDR3 region has the DNA TGTGCCAGCAGCTTAGGTCGCAGGACAGGGGATCGGGGTACGTTTTTT. The chain has TRBV7-9 and TRBJ1-4, with 9 bases that match TRBD1. The CDR3 loop spans 16 amino acids. CDR1 and CDR2 from the germline V gene are SEHNR and FQNEAQ (reference sequence). Trimming removed 1 base from V and 16 bases from J; junction bases left unmatched: 16.

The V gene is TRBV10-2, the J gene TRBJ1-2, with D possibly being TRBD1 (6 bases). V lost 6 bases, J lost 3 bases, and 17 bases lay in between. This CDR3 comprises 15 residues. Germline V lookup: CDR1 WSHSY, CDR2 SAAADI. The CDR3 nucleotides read TGCGCCAGCAGGGGGGGACAAGGGGGAGACTATGGCTACACCTTC. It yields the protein CASRGGQGGDYGYTF.

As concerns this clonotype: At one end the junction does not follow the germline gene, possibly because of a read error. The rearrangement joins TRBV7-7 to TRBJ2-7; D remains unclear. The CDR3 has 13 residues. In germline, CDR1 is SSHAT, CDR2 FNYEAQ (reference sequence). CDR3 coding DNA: TGTGCTAGCAGCTTAGGGTTGAACTCCGAGCAGTACTTC. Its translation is CASSLGLNSEQYF.

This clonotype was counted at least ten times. This CDR3 reads CSASGLAGASSYEQYF. Here the CDR3 DNA reads TGCAGTGCTAGCGGACTAGCGGGTGCCAGCTCCTACGAGCAGTACTTC. This rearrangement joins TRBV20-1 to TRBJ2-7, with TRBD2 identical over 11 bases. Germline CDR1 reads DFQATT; CDR2 reads SNEGSKA (reference sequence). The CDR3 contains 16 residues. With 3 bases clipped from V and 0 bases from J, the junction kept 7 bases outside the gene matches.